The 28 T cell receptor beta chains below come from one sample, sequenced in a study of blood T cell repertoires in COVID-19. Some clones are missing from TCRdb's copy, which holds only in-frame ones; the method was immunoSEQ multiplex PCR. The table includes approximately 200,000 clones, 75% to 90% detected once. The specimen was PBMCs or T cells enriched from blood (not recorded which). Receptors were obtained from a woman in her 30s who had been exposed to COVID-19.

The rearrangement joins TRBV27 to TRBJ1-5; 7 bases agree with TRBD1. Germline V CDR1 and CDR2: MNHEY, SMNVEV (reference sequence). The CDR3 covers 15 residues. V dropped 6 bases and J dropped 0; count of bases not matched to a gene: 5. CDR3 in amino acids: CASRQGPYSNQPQHF. The CDR3 DNA sequence: TGTGCCAGCAGACAGGGGCCCTATAGCAATCAGCCCCAGCATTTT.

This clone was counted a single time. V usage is TRBV18 and J usage is TRBJ1-4, with 7 bases aligning to TRBD1. Germline V gene lookup returns CDR1 KGHSH and CDR2 LQKENI. V gave up 3 bases and J gave up 5 bases; unmatched junction bases: 3. The CDR3 consists of 14 residues. The CDR3 is CASSPDRLNEKLFF. The CDR3 DNA reads TGTGCCAGCTCACCGGACAGGTTGAATGAAAAACTGTTTTTT.

The chain recombines TRBV11-3 with TRBJ2-1; maybe TRBD1 (5 bases). Trimming pared 3 bases from V and 6 bases from J, leaving 12 bases between. Germline V gene lookup returns CDR1 SGHNT and CDR2 YENEEA. This CDR3 has 14 residues. The CDR3 nucleotides read TGTGCCAGCAGCTTGGGGCAGCCGGGCAATGAGCAGTTCTTC. Its translation: CASSLGQPGNEQFF.

The chain employs TRBV7-9 and TRBJ2-3; 10 bases fit TRBD2. Germline CDR1 and CDR2: SEHNR and FQNEAQ (reference sequence). The CDR3 length is 17 residues. V shed 5 bases, J shed 4 bases, and the junction held 12 bases outside the gene matches. In nucleotides, the CDR3 is TGTGCCAGCAGCCGGAGGGATAGCGGGGGGTACGCAGATACGCAGTATTTT. Residues: CASSRRDSGGYADTQYF.

This clone was seen a few times. The rearrangement joins TRBV3-1 (or the pseudogene TRBV3-2) to TRBJ1-2; weak D call: TRBD1 (5 bases). This CDR3 has 14 amino acids. The germline V and J ends were trimmed by 0 bases and 8 bases, with 13 bases remaining between them. Germline V lookup: CDR1 LGHDT, CDR2 YNNKEL (reference sequence). Here the CDR3 reads CASSQDEGALGYTF. CDR3 DNA: TGTGCCAGCAGCCAAGACGAAGGGGCGTTGGGCTACACCTTC.

This clone was recorded only once. The chain recombines TRBV2 with TRBJ1-1; TRBD1 is a possible D gene (5 bases). This CDR3 contains 15 residues. CDR1 is SNHLY and CDR2 is FYNNEI in the germline V gene. V was clipped by 5 bases and J by 5 bases, with 18 bases between them. CDR3 in amino acids: CASSPGNPRKTEAFF. CDR3 DNA sequence: TGTGCCAGCAGTCCAGGGAATCCTCGGAAAACTGAAGCTTTCTTT.

The V gene is TRBV18, the J gene TRBJ1-2; 9 nucleotides agree with TRBD1. Germline lookup yields CDR1 KGHSH and CDR2 LQKENI. The CDR3 contains 14 residues. Germline trimming cut 10 bases from V and 4 bases from J; bases unmatched to any gene: 10. The CDR3, as DNA: TGTGCCACCGCCCCCCGGGACAGGGCCTATGGCTACACCTTC. It codes for CATAPRDRAYGYTF.

The rearrangement uses TRBV3-1 (or the pseudogene TRBV3-2) and TRBJ2-1; 8 bases align to TRBD1. Germline values: CDR1 LGHDT, CDR2 YNNKEL (reference sequence). Losses at the gene ends were 0 bases for V and 7 bases for J; bases not matched to a gene: 11. The CDR3 is 17 amino acids. The CDR3 spells CASSQDSQGARPNEQFF. The CDR3, as DNA: TGTGCCAGCAGCCAAGATTCCCAGGGGGCGCGTCCAAATGAGCAGTTCTTC.

The V gene is TRBV24-1, the J gene TRBJ2-3; D perhaps matches TRBD2 (5 bases). The V end lost 4 bases, the J end lost 4 bases, and 17 bases lay between the germline ends. The length of the CDR3 is 16 residues. Germline V gene sequence: CDR1 KGHDR, CDR2 SFDVKD. CDR3 coding DNA: TGTGCCACCAGTGACGACTATCTCGTTGGTGCAGATACGCAGTATTTT. This sequence encodes CATSDDYLVGADTQYF.

The rearrangement joins TRBV6-4 to TRBJ1-2; TRBD1 agrees at 8 bases. Germline V gene data show CDR1 as MRHNA and CDR2 as SNTAGT. Trimming took 0 bases from V and 3 from J; bases not matched to a gene: 6. The CDR3 extends over 16 amino acids. CDR3 residues: CASSDSLGQGYYGYTF. Here the CDR3 DNA reads TGTGCCAGCAGTGACTCTTTAGGACAGGGATACTATGGCTACACCTTC.

There are many counts of this clone. The chain couples TRBV7-6 to TRBJ2-7; TRBD2 agrees at 10 bases. The CDR3 loop spans 13 amino acids. J was trimmed by 5 bases and V by 3 bases; bases with no gene match: 1. Germline-derived CDR1 and CDR2 are SGHVS and FNYEAQ. The CDR3 is CASSFGTSDEQYF. CDR3 nucleotides: TGTGCCAGCAGCTTTGGGACTAGCGACGAGCAGTACTTC. Full variable domain (rest looked up from reference TRBV7-6 and TRBJ2-7): GAGVSQSPRYKVTKRGQDVALRCDPISGHVSLYWYRQALGQGPEFLTYFNYEAQQDKSGLPNDRFSAERPEGSISTLTIQRTEQRDSAMYRCASSFGTSDEQYFGPGTRLTVT.

The rearrangement joins TRBV27 to TRBJ1-4; D is perhaps TRBD1 (6 bases). V was cut by 6 bases and J by 0 bases, with 11 bases left in between. The germline V gene has CDR1 MNHEY and CDR2 SMNVEV (reference sequence). The CDR3 runs 15 residues. CDR3 amino acids: CASSSEGATNEKLFF. DNA of the CDR3: TGTGCCAGCAGCTCCGAGGGGGCAACTAATGAAAAACTGTTTTTT.

The V gene is TRBV5-1, the J gene TRBJ2-2; TRBD1 aligns across 8 bases. The junction had 25 bases not matched to a gene; V was cut back by 2 bases and J by 7 bases. CDR3 length: 21 residues. In germline, CDR1 is SGHRS, CDR2 YFSETQ. The CDR3 DNA reads TGCGCCAGCAGCTTCGACCTATATACCAGGGGGCTGGGGGATAACGACGGGGAGCTGTTTTTT. It is translated as CASSFDLYTRGLGDNDGELFF.

This chain joins TRBV10-3 and TRBJ1-2; weak D call: TRBD1 (6 bases). The CDR3 has 13 residues. V dropped 4 bases and J dropped 8 bases, with 14 bases sitting between them. Germline loops: CDR1 ENHRY, CDR2 SYGVKD. The CDR3 region is CAISVRGADGYTF. The CDR3 nucleotides read TGTGCCATCAGTGTACGGGGGGCGGACGGCTACACCTTC.

The CDR3 spells CASKRNSGHPLSGANVLTF. The DNA of the CDR3 is TGTGCCAGTAAAAGAAACTCAGGTCACCCTCTCTCTGGGGCCAACGTCCTGACTTTC. This rearrangement joins TRBV19 to TRBJ2-6; D unclear. The V and J ends lost 7 bases and 0 bases respectively, with 22 bases between them. The CDR3 runs 19 residues. Looked up from germline, CDR1 is LNHDA and CDR2 is SQIVND (reference sequence). Variable domain in full (rest from reference TRBV19 and TRBJ2-6): DGGITQSPKYLFRKEGQNVTLSCEQNLNHDAMYWYRQDPGQGLRLIYYSQIVNDFQKGDIAEGYSVSREKKESFPLTVTSAQKNPTAFYLCASKRNSGHPLSGANVLTFGAGSRLTVL.

As DNA, the CDR3 is TGTGCCTTCAGGAGGGGGGGGTCCCCCTACGAGCAGTACTTC. It translates to CAFRRGGSPYEQYF. The chain recombines TRBV30 with TRBJ2-7, with a weak D call TRBD2 (7 bases). The V and J ends lost 7 bases and 2 bases respectively, with 18 bases between them. Germline V gene lookup returns CDR1 GTSNPN and CDR2 SVGIG (reference sequence). The CDR3 sequence is 14 residues long.

This clone was seen more than once but under ten times. The gene calls are TRBV5-4 and TRBJ1-3; TRBD1 agrees at 9 bases. V was clipped by 4 bases and J by 4 bases; unmatched bases: 9. This CDR3 spans 16 amino acids. Per the germline V gene, CDR1 is SGHNT and CDR2 is YYREEE (reference sequence). The CDR3 is CASSATGGFSGNTIYF. CDR3 sequence (DNA): TGTGCCAGCAGCGCCACAGGGGGCTTTTCAGGAAACACCATATATTTT.

The V and J genes are TRBV19 and TRBJ1-4; D is perhaps TRBD1 (5 bases). The germline V and J ends were trimmed by 7 bases and 6 bases, with 9 bases remaining between them. The germline V gene encodes CDR1 LNHDA and CDR2 SQIVND (reference sequence). The CDR3 extends over 12 amino acids. CDR3 nucleotide sequence: TGTGCCAGTAATGTAGGGGATGAAAAACTGTTTTTT. Translated, it gives CASNVGDEKLFF.

This clone came up once. The chain employs TRBV6-5 and TRBJ1-4; D perhaps matches TRBD1 (6 bases). CDR1 MNHEY and CDR2 SVGAGI come from the germline V gene. The CDR3 contains 14 residues. Trimming stripped 8 bases from V and 6 bases from J, with 16 bases between. The CDR3 DNA reads as TGTGCCAGCGGACAGAGATTACACTATGAAAAACTGTTTTTT. Protein: CASGQRLHYEKLFF.

V usage is TRBV30 and J usage is TRBJ2-3; 8 nucleotides line up with TRBD2. This CDR3 is 15 amino acids long. Germline V gene lookup returns CDR1 GTSNPN and CDR2 SVGIG (reference sequence). Trimming cost V 1 base and J 3 bases; bases outside gene matches: 6. The CDR3 DNA is TGTGCCTGGAGTGGCCGAGCGGGGGTAACAGATACGCAGTATTTT. Translated: CAWSGRAGVTDTQYF.

The CDR3 reads CASSLPPRSARQGGYTF. CDR3 sequence (DNA): TGTGCCAGCAGTTTACCCCCTCGATCTGCCCGACAGGGGGGCTACACCTTC. V and J are TRBV28 and TRBJ1-2; 8 bases map to TRBD1. The CDR3 length is 17 residues. Germline V CDR1 and CDR2: MDHEN, SYDVKM. Germline trimming cut 2 bases from V and 8 bases from J; bases unmatched to any gene: 16.

This rearrangement joins TRBV23-1 to TRBJ1-2; 10 nucleotides match TRBD1. TRBV23-1 is designated an ORF whose function remains uncertain. There are 16 residues in the CDR3. V dropped 1 base and J dropped 8; count of bases not matched to a gene: 10. This CDR3 reads CASSQLDRGSPMGYTF. As DNA, the CDR3 is TGCGCCAGCAGTCAATTGGACAGGGGGAGTCCGATGGGCTACACCTTC.

The chain's CDR3 is CASSFRDRGDYGYTF. The CDR3 DNA is TGCGCCAGCAGCTTCCGGGACAGGGGAGACTATGGCTACACCTTC. The chain uses TRBV5-1 and TRBJ1-2; 10 bases are shared with TRBD1. CDR3 length equals 15 residues. Germline trimming cut 2 bases from V and 3 bases from J; bases unmatched to any gene: 4. Germline values: CDR1 SGHRS, CDR2 YFSETQ.

The chain uses TRBV2 and TRBJ2-3, with D tentatively TRBD2 (5 bases). Germline assignment: CDR1 SNHLY and CDR2 FYNNEI. V lost 3 bases, J lost 2 bases, and 15 bases lay in between. The CDR3 runs to 16 residues. The CDR3 sequence is CASSDTVGLITDTQYF. In DNA form, the CDR3 reads TGTGCCAGCAGTGATACTGTAGGACTGATCACAGATACGCAGTATTTT.

This chain joins TRBV5-6 and TRBJ1-1; 10 positions agree with TRBD1. The CDR3 has 17 amino acids. Germline CDR1 is SGHDT and CDR2 is YYEEEE. V gave up 0 bases and J gave up 0 bases; unmatched junction bases: 5. CDR3 in DNA: TGTGCCAGCAGCTTGGTGACAGGGGGCGCGGTGAACACTGAAGCTTTCTTT. Translated, it gives CASSLVTGGAVNTEAFF. Supplemented by reference TRBV5-6 and TRBJ1-1, the full variable domain reads DAGVTQSPTHLIKTRGQQVTLRCSPKSGHDTVSWYQQALGQGPQFIFQYYEEEERQRGNFPDRFSGHQFPNYSSELNVNALLLGDSALYLCASSLVTGGAVNTEAFFGQGTRLTVV.

The chain combines TRBV2 with TRBJ1-1, with TRBD1 as a possible D gene (5 bases). V lost 2 bases and J lost 8, with 15 bases in between. CDR3 length equals 14 residues. Germline CDR1 and CDR2: SNHLY and FYNNEI. CDR3 coding DNA: TGTGCCAGCAGTGAACTGCCGGCAGGGCGCGAAGCTTTCTTT. Protein sequence: CASSELPAGREAFF.

The chain is built from TRBV7-9 and TRBJ1-1; the match to TRBD1 covers 8 bases. Germline CDR1 and CDR2: SEHNR and FQNEAQ (reference sequence). V was clipped by 2 bases and J by 8 bases; unmatched bases: 13. This CDR3 contains 16 residues. The CDR3 sequence: CASSLKGDRGQGEAFF. As DNA, the CDR3 is TGTGCCAGCAGCTTAAAAGGAGACAGGGGCCAGGGAGAAGCTTTCTTT.

This chain joins TRBV10-1 and TRBJ1-1; tentative D call: TRBD1 (5 bases). The CDR3 has 13 residues. With 5 bases removed from V and 5 bases from J, the gap between germline ends came to 12 bases. Germline values: CDR1 WNHNN, CDR2 SYGVQD (reference sequence). The CDR3 region is CASSFQGGTEAFF. Here the CDR3 DNA reads TGCGCCAGCAGTTTCCAGGGAGGTACTGAAGCTTTCTTT.